This TCR beta chain was retrieved from a study of shared clonotypes between healthy human individuals. A remark on this clone: Its matching antigen is unknown.

Findings and caveats of the study: Against clonotypes common to all four donors, non-shared ones had lower generation probabilities. As a rule, naive subsets had a larger estimated richness than memory subsets.

The germline gives CDR1 GTSNPN, CDR2 SVGIG (reference sequence). The CDR3 loop spans 14 amino acids. The ends lost 2 bases at V and 0 bases at J; junction bases unmatched: 2. Data came from immunoSEQ multiplex PCR; TCRdb stores just in-frame clones and leaves some out. The sample records about 300,000 clones, approximately 79% being singletons. The material sequenced was memory CD4+ T cells sorted from blood. Subset in this sample: CD45RA-negative fraction. The clonotype originates from a man younger than 40 in good health. The chain combines TRBV30 with TRBJ2-3; TRBD1 agrees at 7 bases. The CDR3 bases are TGTGCCTGGAGTCCGGGACAGAGCACAGATACGCAGTATTTT. Its protein is CAWSPGQSTDTQYF. The full variable domain, with the rest looked up from reference TRBV30 and TRBJ2-3, is SQTIHQWPATLVQPVGSPLSLECTVEGTSNPNLYWYRQAAGRGLQLLFYSVGIGQISSEVPQNLSASRPQDRQFILSSKKLLLSDSGFYLCAWSPGQSTDTQYFGPGTRLTVL.